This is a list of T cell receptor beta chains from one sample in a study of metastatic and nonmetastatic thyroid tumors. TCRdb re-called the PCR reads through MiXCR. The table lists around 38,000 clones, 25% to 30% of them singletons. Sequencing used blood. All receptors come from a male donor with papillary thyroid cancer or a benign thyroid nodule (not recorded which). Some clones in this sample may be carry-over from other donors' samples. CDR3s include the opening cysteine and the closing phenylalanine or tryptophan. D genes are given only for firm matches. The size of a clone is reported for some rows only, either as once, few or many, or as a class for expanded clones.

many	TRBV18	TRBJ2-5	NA	CASSPPGETQYF	TGTGCCAGCTCCCCCCCTGGGGAGACCCAGTACTTC
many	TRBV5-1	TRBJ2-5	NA	CASSFERQETQYF	TGCGCCAGCAGCTTCGAACGCCAAGAGACCCAGTACTTC
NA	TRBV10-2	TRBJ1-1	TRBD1	CASVQETGYNEAFF	TGCGCCAGCGTTCAAGAGACAGGGTATAATGAAGCTTTCTTT
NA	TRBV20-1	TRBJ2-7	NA	CSAKRPTEIYEQYF	TGCAGTGCTAAAAGACCGACAGAAATCTACGAGCAGTACTTC
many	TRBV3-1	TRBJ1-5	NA	CASSRDSNQPQHF	TGTGCCAGCAGCCGGGACAGCAATCAGCCCCAGCATTTT
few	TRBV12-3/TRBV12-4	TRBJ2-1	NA	CASSALVWAESSYNEQFF	TGTGCCAGCAGTGCCTTGGTGTGGGCTGAGAGCTCCTACAATGAGCAGTTCTTC
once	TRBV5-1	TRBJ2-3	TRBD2	CASSPPSSGISDTQYF	TGCGCCAGCAGCCCCCCCAGTAGCGGGATATCAGATACGCAGTATTTT
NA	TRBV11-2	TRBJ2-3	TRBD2	CASILVRFSGSTDSQYF	TGTGCCAGCATCTTAGTAAGGTTTAGCGGGAGCACAGATTCGCAGTATTTT
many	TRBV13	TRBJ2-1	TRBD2	CASSPGGAGLAGASNEQFF	TGTGCCAGCAGCCCGGGTGGTGCTGGACTAGCGGGGGCGAGCAATGAGCAGTTCTTC
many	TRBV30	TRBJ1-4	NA	CAWSVLREKLFF	TGTGCCTGGAGTGTACTCAGAGAAAAACTGTTTTTT
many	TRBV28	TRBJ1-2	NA	CASSLRGNYGYTF	TGTGCCAGCAGTTTGAGGGGTAACTATGGCTACACCTTC
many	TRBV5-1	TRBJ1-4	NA	CASSREGSEKLFF	TGCGCCAGCAGCCGGGAGGGCTCAGAAAAACTGTTTTTT
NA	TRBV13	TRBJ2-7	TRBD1	CASSFVGTGDYEQYF	TGTGCCAGCAGCTTTGTCGGGACAGGGGACTACGAGCAGTACTTC
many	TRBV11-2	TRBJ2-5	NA	CASSVEVWGETQYF	TGTGCCAGCAGCGTCGAGGTTTGGGGAGAGACCCAGTACTTC
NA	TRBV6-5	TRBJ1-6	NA	CASSYWGGRSPLHF	TGTGCCAGCAGTTACTGGGGAGGCAGGTCACCCCTCCACTTT
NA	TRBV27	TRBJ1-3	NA	CASSPGDAGNNIYF	TGTGCCAGCAGCCCAGGGGACGCTGGAAACAACATATATTTT
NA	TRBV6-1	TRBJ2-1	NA	CTSGSRSVEQFF	TGTACCAGCGGGTCCCGTAGCGTTGAGCAGTTCTTC
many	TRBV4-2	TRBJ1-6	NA	CASSQLVQGPFSPLHF	TGTGCCAGCAGCCAGTTGGTGCAGGGGCCGTTCTCACCCCTCCACTTT
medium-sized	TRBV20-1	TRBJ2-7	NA	CSARLTGTVPSEQYF	TGCAGTGCTAGACTAACCGGGACCGTCCCTAGCGAGCAGTACTTC
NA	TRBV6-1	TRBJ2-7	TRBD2	CASSSPGLAGYEQYF	TGTGCCAGCAGTTCCCCGGGACTAGCGGGTTACGAGCAGTACTTC
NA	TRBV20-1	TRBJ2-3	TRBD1	CSARDPIRGWVDTQYF	TGCAGTGCTAGAGACCCCATCAGGGGGTGGGTGGATACGCAGTATTTT
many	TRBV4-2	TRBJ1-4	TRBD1	CASSQDRGQGAEKLFF	TGTGCCAGCAGCCAAGATCGGGGACAGGGGGCTGAAAAACTGTTTTTT
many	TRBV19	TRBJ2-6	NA	CASRRAEAAGANVLTF	TGTGCCAGTAGGAGGGCCGAGGCGGCTGGGGCCAACGTCCTGACTTTC
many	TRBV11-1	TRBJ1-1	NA	CASSFIFLGGNTEAFF	TGTGCCAGCAGCTTCATCTTCCTGGGGGGGAACACTGAAGCTTTCTTT
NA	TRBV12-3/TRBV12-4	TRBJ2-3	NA	CASSLDYGTATDTQYF	TGTGCCAGCAGTTTAGATTATGGGACTGCCACAGATACGCAGTATTTT
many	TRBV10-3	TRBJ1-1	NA	CATTGHGTNTEAFF	TGTGCCACCACCGGCCACGGGACTAACACTGAAGCTTTCTTT
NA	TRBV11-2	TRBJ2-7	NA	CASSLEFLGSEQYF	TGTGCCAGCAGCTTAGAATTCTTGGGATCAGAGCAGTACTTC
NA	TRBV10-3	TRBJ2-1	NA	CAIGGWVSYKEQFF	TGTGCCATCGGGGGATGGGTCTCCTACAAGGAGCAGTTCTTC
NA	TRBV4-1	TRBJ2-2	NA	CARSQEESLYTGELFF	TGCGCCCGCAGCCAAGAAGAGTCTCTCTACACCGGGGAGCTGTTTTTT
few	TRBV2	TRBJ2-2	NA	CAINGGTGDLFF	TGTGCCATCAACGGTGGCACCGGGGATCTGTTTTTT
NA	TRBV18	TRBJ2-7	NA	CASSPPPRSSSYEQYF	TGTGCCAGCTCACCACCTCCGAGGTCCAGCTCCTACGAGCAGTACTTC
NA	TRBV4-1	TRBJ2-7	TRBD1	CASRPTGTGFCQQYF	TGCGCCAGCAGGCCAACCGGGACAGGGTTTTGCCAGCAGTACTTC
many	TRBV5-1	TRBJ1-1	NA	CASSLEGGSDTEAFF	TGCGCCAGCAGCTTGGAGGGGGGAAGCGACACTGAAGCTTTCTTT
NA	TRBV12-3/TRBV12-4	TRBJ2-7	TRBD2	CASSRSGLSSYEQYF	TGTGCCAGCAGTCGTAGCGGGCTTAGCTCCTACGAGCAGTACTTC
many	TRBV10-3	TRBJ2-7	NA	CAISGWGHGSYEQYF	TGTGCCATCAGTGGTTGGGGTCACGGCTCCTACGAGCAGTACTTC
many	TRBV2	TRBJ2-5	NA	CASRKYQETQYF	TGTGCCAGCAGAAAGTACCAAGAGACCCAGTACTTC
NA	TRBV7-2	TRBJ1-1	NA	CASSLAPGIGIEAFF	TGTGCCAGCAGCTTAGCGCCAGGGATCGGGATTGAAGCTTTCTTT
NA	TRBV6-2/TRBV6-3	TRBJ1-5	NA	CASTWGDNQPQHF	TGTGCCAGCACTTGGGGAGATAACCAGCCCCAGCATTTT
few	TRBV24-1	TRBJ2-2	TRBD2	CSTSWREKDTGELFF	TGTTCCACCAGTTGGCGGGAGAAGGACACCGGGGAGCTGTTTTTT
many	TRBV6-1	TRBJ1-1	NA	CASSKDSNTEAFF	TGTGCCAGCAGTAAGGACAGTAACACTGAAGCTTTCTTT
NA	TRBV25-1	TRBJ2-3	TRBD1	CASTMSGGAYTQYF	TGTGCCAGCACAATGTCAGGGGGCGCGTATACGCAGTATTTT